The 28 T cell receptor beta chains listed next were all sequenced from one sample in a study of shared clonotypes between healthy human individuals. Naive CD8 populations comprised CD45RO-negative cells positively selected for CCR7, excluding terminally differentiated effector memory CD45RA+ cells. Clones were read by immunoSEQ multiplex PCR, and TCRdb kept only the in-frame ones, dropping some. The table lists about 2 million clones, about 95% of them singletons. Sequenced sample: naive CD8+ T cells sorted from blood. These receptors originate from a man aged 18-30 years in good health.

The CDR3 spells CASSNRADGEQYF. Here the CDR3 DNA reads TGTGCCAGCAGTAACAGGGCGGACGGCGAGCAGTACTTC. The V gene is TRBV25-1, the J gene TRBJ2-7, with a weak D call TRBD1 (6 bases). This CDR3 spans 13 amino acids. Trimming pared 5 bases from V and 6 bases from J, leaving 14 bases between. Germline-derived CDR1 and CDR2 are MGHDK and SYGVNS.

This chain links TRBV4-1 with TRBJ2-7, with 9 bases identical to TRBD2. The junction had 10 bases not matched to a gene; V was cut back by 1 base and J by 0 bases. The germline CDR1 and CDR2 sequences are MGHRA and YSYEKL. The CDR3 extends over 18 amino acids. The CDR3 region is CASSQAPLAGRSSYEQYF. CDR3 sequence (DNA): TGCGCCAGCAGCCAAGCCCCCCTAGCGGGGCGAAGCTCCTACGAGCAGTACTTC.

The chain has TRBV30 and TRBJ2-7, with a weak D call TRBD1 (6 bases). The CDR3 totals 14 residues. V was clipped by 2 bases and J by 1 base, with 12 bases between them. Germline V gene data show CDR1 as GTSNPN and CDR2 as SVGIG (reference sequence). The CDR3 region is CAWSTEDRSYEQYF. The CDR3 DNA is TGTGCCTGGAGTACCGAAGACAGGTCCTACGAGCAGTACTTC.

The CDR3 protein is CSVETGEFHEQYF. CDR3 in DNA: TGCAGCGTTGAGACAGGGGAGTTCCACGAGCAGTACTTC. V and J are TRBV29-1 and TRBJ2-7, with TRBD1 matching 8 bases. V shed 3 bases, J shed 5 bases, and the junction held 6 bases outside the gene matches. The CDR3 is 13 residues long. CDR1 is SQVTM and CDR2 is ANQGSEA in the germline V gene.

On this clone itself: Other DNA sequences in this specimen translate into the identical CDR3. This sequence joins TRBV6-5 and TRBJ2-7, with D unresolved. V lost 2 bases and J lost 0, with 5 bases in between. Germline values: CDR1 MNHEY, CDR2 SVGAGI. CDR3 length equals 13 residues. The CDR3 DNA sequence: TGTGCCAGCAGTTACGAGGACTCCTACGAGCAGTACTTC. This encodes CASSYEDSYEQYF.

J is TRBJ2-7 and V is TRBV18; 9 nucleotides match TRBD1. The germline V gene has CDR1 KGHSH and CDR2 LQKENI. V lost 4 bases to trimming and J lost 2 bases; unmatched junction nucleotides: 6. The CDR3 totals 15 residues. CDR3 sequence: CASSRTGEGTYEQYF. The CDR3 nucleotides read TGTGCCAGCTCACGGACAGGGGAGGGGACCTACGAGCAGTACTTC.

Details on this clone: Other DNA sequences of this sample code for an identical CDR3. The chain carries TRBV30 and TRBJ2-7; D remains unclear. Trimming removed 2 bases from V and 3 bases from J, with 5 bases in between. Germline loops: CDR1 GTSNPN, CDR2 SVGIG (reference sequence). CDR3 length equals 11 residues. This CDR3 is CAWSTVYEQYF. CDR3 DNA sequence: TGTGCCTGGAGTACTGTCTACGAGCAGTACTTC.

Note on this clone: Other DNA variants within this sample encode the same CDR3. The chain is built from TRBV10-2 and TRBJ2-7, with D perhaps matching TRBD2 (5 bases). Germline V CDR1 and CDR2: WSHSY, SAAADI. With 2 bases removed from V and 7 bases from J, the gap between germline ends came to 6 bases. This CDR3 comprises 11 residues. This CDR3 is CASSEGGEQYF. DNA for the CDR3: TGCGCCAGCAGTGAGGGCGGGGAGCAGTACTTC.

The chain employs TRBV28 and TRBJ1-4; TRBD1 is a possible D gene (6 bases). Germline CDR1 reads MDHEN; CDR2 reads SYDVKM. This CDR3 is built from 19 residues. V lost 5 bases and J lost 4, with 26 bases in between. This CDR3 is CASSTVLQGAEVFNEKLFF. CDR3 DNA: TGTGCCAGCAGTACTGTCCTACAGGGAGCCGAAGTTTTTAATGAAAAACTGTTTTTT.

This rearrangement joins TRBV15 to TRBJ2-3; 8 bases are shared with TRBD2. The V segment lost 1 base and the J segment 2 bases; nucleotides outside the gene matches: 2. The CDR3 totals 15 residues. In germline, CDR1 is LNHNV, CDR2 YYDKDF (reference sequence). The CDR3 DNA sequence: TGTGCCACCAGCAGAGCGGGGGGGGACACAGATACGCAGTATTTT. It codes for CATSRAGGDTDTQYF.

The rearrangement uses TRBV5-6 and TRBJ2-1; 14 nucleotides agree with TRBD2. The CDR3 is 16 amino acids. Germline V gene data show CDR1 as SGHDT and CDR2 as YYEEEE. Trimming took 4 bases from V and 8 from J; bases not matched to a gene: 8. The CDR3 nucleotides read TGTGCCAGCAGCCCCGGACTAGCGGGGGGCCGGGATGAGCAGTTCTTC. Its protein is CASSPGLAGGRDEQFF.

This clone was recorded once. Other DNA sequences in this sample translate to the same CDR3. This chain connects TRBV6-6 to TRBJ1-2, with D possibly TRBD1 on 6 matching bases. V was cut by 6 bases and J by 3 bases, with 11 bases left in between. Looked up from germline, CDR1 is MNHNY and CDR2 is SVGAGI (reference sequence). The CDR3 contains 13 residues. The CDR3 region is CASSPWTDYGYTF. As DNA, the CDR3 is TGTGCCAGCAGCCCGTGGACAGACTATGGCTACACCTTC.

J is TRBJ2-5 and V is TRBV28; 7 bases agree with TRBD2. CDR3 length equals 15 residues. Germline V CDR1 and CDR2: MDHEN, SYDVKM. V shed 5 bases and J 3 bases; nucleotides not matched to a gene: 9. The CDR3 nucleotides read TGTGCCAGCAGTCCAATCATGGGGGGGGAAGAGACCCAGTACTTC. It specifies CASSPIMGGEETQYF.

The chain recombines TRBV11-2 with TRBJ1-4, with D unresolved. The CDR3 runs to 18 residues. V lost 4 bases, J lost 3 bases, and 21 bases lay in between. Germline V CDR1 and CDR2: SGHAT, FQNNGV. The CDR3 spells CASSWLFGGGSANEKLFF. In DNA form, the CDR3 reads TGTGCCAGCAGCTGGCTGTTTGGTGGAGGGTCAGCTAATGAAAAACTGTTTTTT. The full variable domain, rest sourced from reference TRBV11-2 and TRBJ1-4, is EAGVAQSPRYKIIEKRQSVAFWCNPISGHATLYWYQQILGQGPKLLIQFQNNGVVDDSQLPKDRFSAERLKGVDSTLKIQPAKLEDSAVYLCASSWLFGGGSANEKLFFGSGTQLSVL.

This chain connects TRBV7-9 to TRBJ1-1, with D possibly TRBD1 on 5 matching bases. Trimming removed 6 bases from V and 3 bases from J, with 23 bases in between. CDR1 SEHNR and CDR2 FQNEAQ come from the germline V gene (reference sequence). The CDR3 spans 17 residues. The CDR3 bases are TGTGCCAGCAGAAATCCGGGACTGGAAGTTTTAGACACTGAAGCTTTCTTT. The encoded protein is CASRNPGLEVLDTEAFF.

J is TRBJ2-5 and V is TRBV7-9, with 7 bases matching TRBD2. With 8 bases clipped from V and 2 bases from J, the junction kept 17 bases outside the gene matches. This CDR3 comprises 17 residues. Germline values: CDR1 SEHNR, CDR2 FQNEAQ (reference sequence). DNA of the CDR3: TGTGCCAGCTCACCCGGGGACGGCGGGAGAGGGCAAGAGACCCAGTACTTC. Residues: CASSPGDGGRGQETQYF.

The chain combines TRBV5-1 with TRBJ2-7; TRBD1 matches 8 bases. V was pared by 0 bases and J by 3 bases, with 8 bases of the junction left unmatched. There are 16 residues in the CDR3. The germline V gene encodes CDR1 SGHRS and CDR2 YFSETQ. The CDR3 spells CASSLGQGAPFYEQYF. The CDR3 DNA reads TGCGCCAGCAGCTTGGGCCAGGGGGCCCCCTTCTACGAGCAGTACTTC.

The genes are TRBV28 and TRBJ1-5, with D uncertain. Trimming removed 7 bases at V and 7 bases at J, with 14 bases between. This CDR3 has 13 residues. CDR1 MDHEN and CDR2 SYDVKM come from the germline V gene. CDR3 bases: TGTGCCAGCAATTCCCTCGGTTGGCAGCCCCAGCATTTT. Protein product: CASNSLGWQPQHF.

The CDR3 nucleotides are TGTGCCAGCAGCGTCTCGGGGTCCTATGGCTACACCTTC. Residues: CASSVSGSYGYTF. The gene calls are TRBV9 and TRBJ1-2, with D uncertain. CDR3 length: 13 amino acids. With 2 bases removed from V and 4 bases from J, the gap between germline ends came to 9 bases. From germline, CDR1 is SGDLS and CDR2 YYNGEE. Together with reference TRBV9 and TRBJ1-2, the CDR3 gives the full variable domain: DSGVTQTPKHLITATGQRVTLRCSPRSGDLSVYWYQQSLDQGLQFLIQYYNGEERAKGNILERFSAQQFPDLHSELNLSSLELGDSALYFCASSVSGSYGYTFGSGTRLTVV.

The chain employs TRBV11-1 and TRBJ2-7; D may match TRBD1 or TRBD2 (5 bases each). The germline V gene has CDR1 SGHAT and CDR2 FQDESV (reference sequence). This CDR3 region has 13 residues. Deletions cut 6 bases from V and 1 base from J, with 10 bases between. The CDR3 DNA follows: TGTGCCAGCAGATCCGGGACGTCCTACGAGCAGTACTTC. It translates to CASRSGTSYEQYF.

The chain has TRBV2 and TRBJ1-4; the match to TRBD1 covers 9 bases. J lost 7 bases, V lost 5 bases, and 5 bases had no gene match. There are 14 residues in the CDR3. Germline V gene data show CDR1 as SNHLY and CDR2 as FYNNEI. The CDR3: CASSPRDRVEKLFF. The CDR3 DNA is TGTGCCAGCAGTCCCCGGGACAGGGTTGAAAAACTGTTTTTT.

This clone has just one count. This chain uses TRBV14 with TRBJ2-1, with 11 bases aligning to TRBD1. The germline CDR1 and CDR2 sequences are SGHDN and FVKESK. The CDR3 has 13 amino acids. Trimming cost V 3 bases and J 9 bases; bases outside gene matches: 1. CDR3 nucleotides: TGTGCCAGCAGCCATGGACAGGGGGCTGAGCAGTTCTTC. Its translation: CASSHGQGAEQFF.

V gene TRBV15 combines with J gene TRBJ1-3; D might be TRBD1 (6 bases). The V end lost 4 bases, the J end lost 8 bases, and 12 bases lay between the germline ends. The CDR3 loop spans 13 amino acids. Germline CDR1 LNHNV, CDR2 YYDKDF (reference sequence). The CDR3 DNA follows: TGTGCCACCAGCAACTGGGGGGGGCACACCATATATTTT. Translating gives CATSNWGGHTIYF. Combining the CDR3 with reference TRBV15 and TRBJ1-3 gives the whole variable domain DAMVIQNPRYQVTQFGKPVTLSCSQTLNHNVMYWYQQKSSQAPKLLFHYYDKDFNNEADTPDNFQSRRPNTSFCFLDIRSPGLGDTAMYLCATSNWGGHTIYFGEGSWLTVV.

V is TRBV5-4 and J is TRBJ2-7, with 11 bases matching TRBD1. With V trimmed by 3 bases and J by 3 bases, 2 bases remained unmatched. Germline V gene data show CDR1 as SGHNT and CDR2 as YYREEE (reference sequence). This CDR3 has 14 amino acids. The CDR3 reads CASSSDRGLYEQYF. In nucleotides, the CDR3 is TGTGCCAGCAGCTCGGACAGGGGGCTCTACGAGCAGTACTTC.

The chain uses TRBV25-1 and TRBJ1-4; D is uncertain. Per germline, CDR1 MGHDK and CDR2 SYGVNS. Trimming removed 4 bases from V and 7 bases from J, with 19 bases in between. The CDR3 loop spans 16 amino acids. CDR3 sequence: CASSVPAEGLGEKLFF. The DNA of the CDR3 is TGTGCCAGCAGTGTCCCCGCGGAGGGATTAGGTGAAAAACTGTTTTTT.

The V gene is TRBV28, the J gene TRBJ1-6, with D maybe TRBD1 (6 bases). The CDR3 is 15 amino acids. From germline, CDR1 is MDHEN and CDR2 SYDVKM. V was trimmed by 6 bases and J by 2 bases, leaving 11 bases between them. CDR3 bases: TGTGCCAGCAGAGGGGGGGCGGCCTATAATTCACCCCTCCACTTT. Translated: CASRGGAAYNSPLHF.

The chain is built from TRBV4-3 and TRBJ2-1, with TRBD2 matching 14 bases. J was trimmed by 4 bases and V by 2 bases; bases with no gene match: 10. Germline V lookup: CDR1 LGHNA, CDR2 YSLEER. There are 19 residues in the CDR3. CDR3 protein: CASSQSLGTSGRRYNEQFF. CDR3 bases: TGCGCCAGCAGCCAATCCTTAGGGACTAGCGGGAGAAGATACAATGAGCAGTTCTTC.

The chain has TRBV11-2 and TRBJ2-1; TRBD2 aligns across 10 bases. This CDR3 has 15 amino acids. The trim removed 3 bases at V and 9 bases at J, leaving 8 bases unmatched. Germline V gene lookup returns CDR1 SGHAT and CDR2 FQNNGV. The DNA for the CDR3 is TGTGCCAGCAGCTTGGCTAGCGGGGGAGGTAGTGAGCAGTTCTTC. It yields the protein CASSLASGGGSEQFF.